A single sample gave rise to the 32 T cell receptor beta chains below, sequenced in a study of blood T cell repertoires in COVID-19 (dated by TCRdb to 2018 to 2021). Library creation used the immunoSEQ multiplex PCR assay. As stored in TCRdb, this immuneACCESS dataset retains in-frame rearrangements with V and J assigned. A fraction of the clones does not appear; measured against another copy, unresolved V genes explain less than half of the discrepancy, and the remainder lacks a known reason. Counted in this sample were around 35,000 clones; 75% to 90% of them appeared once. Of the sample, approximately 5.9% is held by the ten largest clones. The sequenced sample was peripheral blood. Source of these receptors: a human donor in a cohort sampled during active COVID-19.

V and J are TRBV4-2 and TRBJ1-3; TRBD1 might be the D (6 bases). This CDR3 has 18 amino acids. Germline CDR1 and CDR2: LGHNA and YNFKEQ. Trimming removed 0 bases from V and 2 bases from J, with 17 bases in between. The CDR3 reads CASSQDLAQGSAGNTIYF. CDR3 DNA sequence: TGTGCCAGCAGCCAAGATTTGGCCCAGGGGAGCGCTGGAAACACCATATATTTT.

This rearrangement joins TRBV30 to TRBJ2-6, with D perhaps matching TRBD1 (5 bases). V gave up 0 bases and J gave up 0 bases, with 15 bases separating them. CDR1 GTSNPN and CDR2 SVGIG come from the germline V gene (reference sequence). The length of the CDR3 is 18 residues. Here the CDR3 reads CAWSVTRTYSSGANVLTF. For the CDR3, the DNA is TGTGCCTGGAGTGTCACCCGGACATATTCCTCTGGGGCCAACGTCCTGACTTTC.

Of note for this clone: The same CDR3 is also encoded by other DNA sequences in this sample. The rearrangement links TRBV30 to TRBJ2-6; D not certain. Germline V gene sequence: CDR1 GTSNPN, CDR2 SVGIG (reference sequence). The V end lost 6 bases, the J end lost 0 bases, and 3 bases lay between the germline ends. The length of the CDR3 is 12 residues. The CDR3 is CACSSGANVLTF. The DNA for the CDR3 is TGTGCCTGTAGCTCTGGGGCCAACGTCCTGACTTTC.

This chain uses TRBV5-1 with TRBJ2-7; tentatively, D is TRBD2 (6 bases). This CDR3 spans 14 amino acids. The germline V gene encodes CDR1 SGHRS and CDR2 YFSETQ. V was cut by 0 bases and J by 5 bases, with 12 bases left in between. This CDR3 is CASSLGGTANEQYF. The CDR3 nucleotides are TGCGCCAGCAGCTTGGGGGGGACTGCGAACGAGCAGTACTTC.

The chain employs TRBV21-1 and TRBJ1-5; TRBD1 reflects the table's D call only, with no check against the DNA. TRBV21-1 is listed as a pseudogene. The CDR3 runs to 17 residues. The CDR3 DNA reads TGTGCCAGCAGCAAAGCCCGGACAGGGGGATTAAATCAGCCCCAGCATTTT. Its protein product is CASSKARTGGLNQPQHF.

The rearrangement links TRBV27 to TRBJ1-1; 11 nucleotides align to TRBD1. The CDR3 spans 16 residues. Trimming removed 5 bases from V and 1 base from J; junction bases left unmatched: 6. Germline-derived CDR1 and CDR2 are MNHEY and SMNVEV (reference sequence). The chain's CDR3 is CASSGGTGGTNTEAFF. The DNA of the CDR3 is TGTGCCAGCAGTGGCGGGACAGGGGGTACGAACACTGAAGCTTTCTTT.

In this sample, this clone turned up once. This chain joins TRBV29-1 and TRBJ2-2, with D perhaps TRBD2 (5 bases). V lost 4 bases and J 6 bases, leaving 12 bases between the germline ends. Germline assignment: CDR1 SQVTM and CDR2 ANQGSEA. The CDR3 runs 13 residues. The CDR3 region is CSVGTGGPGELFF. The CDR3 DNA reads TGCAGCGTTGGTACTGGAGGCCCCGGGGAGCTGTTTTTT.

The chain carries TRBV5-3 and TRBJ1-1; D might be TRBD1 (5 bases). TRBV5-3 is filed as an ORF, its function uncertain. Deletions cut 0 bases from V and 5 bases from J, with 11 bases between. The CDR3 is 14 amino acids. CDR3 region: CARSLEGRATEAFF. For the CDR3, the DNA is TGTGCCAGAAGCTTGGAGGGCAGGGCAACTGAAGCTTTCTTT.

The chain carries TRBV10-1 and TRBJ2-7, with D possibly TRBD1 on 7 matching bases. The CDR3 has 15 residues. Trimming stripped 2 bases from V and 6 bases from J, with 17 bases between. Germline V gives CDR1 WNHNN, CDR2 SYGVQD (reference sequence). The CDR3 DNA sequence: TGCGCCAGCAGTGAGCAGCAGGGGGGAATATCCGAGCAGTACTTC. Its translation is CASSEQQGGISEQYF.

This sequence joins TRBV10-3 and TRBJ1-2; D is uncertain. V shed 6 bases and J shed 2 bases, with 13 bases lying between them. There are 14 residues in the CDR3. Germline CDR1 is ENHRY and CDR2 is SYGVKD. CDR3 nucleotide sequence: TGTGCCATCAGGAATCATGGGGAGAACTATGGCTACACCTTC. Amino acids: CAIRNHGENYGYTF.

On this clone: Distinct nucleotide sequences in the sample also encode this CDR3. This chain uses TRBV29-1 with TRBJ2-1; 7 bases line up with TRBD1. This CDR3 comprises 13 residues. V lost 3 bases and J lost 5; bases outside the gene matches: 4. Germline CDR1 SQVTM, CDR2 ANQGSEA. The CDR3 is CSVDNRGHNEQFF. CDR3 coding DNA: TGCAGCGTTGATAACAGGGGCCACAATGAGCAGTTCTTC.

The V call is TRBV28, the J call TRBJ1-4; D is uncertain. Germline V gene data show CDR1 as MDHEN and CDR2 as SYDVKM. This CDR3 has 15 amino acids. The V and J ends lost 5 bases and 6 bases respectively, with 16 bases between them. CDR3: CASSLGAHGDEKLFF. As DNA, the CDR3 is TGTGCCAGCAGTCTTGGAGCCCACGGGGATGAAAAACTGTTTTTT. Complete variable domain (other parts from reference TRBV28 and TRBJ1-4): DVKVTQSSRYLVKRTGEKVFLECVQDMDHENMFWYRQDPGLGLRLIYFSYDVKMKEKGDIPEGYSVSREKKERFSLILESASTNQTSMYLCASSLGAHGDEKLFFGSGTQLSVL.

This chain joins TRBV9 and TRBJ1-1; weak D call: TRBD1 (5 bases). The CDR3 has 14 residues. V was pared by 3 bases and J by 6 bases, with 15 bases between. In germline, CDR1 is SGDLS, CDR2 YYNGEE. CDR3 residues: CASSAPGQGAEAFF. CDR3 bases: TGTGCCAGCAGCGCTCCTGGGCAGGGCGCTGAAGCTTTCTTT.

Here the CDR3 reads CASRASGGGYNEQFF. For the CDR3, the DNA is TGTGCCAGCAGAGCTAGCGGGGGAGGTTACAATGAGCAGTTCTTC. The chain is built from TRBV7-9 and TRBJ2-1; 10 bases match TRBD2. The ends lost 6 bases at V and 4 bases at J; junction bases unmatched: 6. Germline-derived CDR1 and CDR2 are SEHNR and FQNEAQ (reference sequence). CDR3 length: 15 residues.

This chain joins TRBV20-1 and TRBJ1-2, with TRBD1 matching 9 bases. J gave up 8 bases and V 5 bases, and 3 bases lay outside the gene matches. The length of the CDR3 is 11 residues. Looked up from germline, CDR1 is DFQATT and CDR2 is SNEGSKA (reference sequence). CDR3 in amino acids: CSALTGGGYTF. The CDR3 DNA reads TGCAGTGCTCTAACAGGGGGCGGCTACACCTTC.

The V call is TRBV11-3, the J call TRBJ2-1; D is possibly TRBD1 (5 bases). The germline CDR1 and CDR2 sequences are SGHNT and YENEEA. With 5 bases removed from V and 4 bases from J, the gap between germline ends came to 9 bases. This CDR3 has 13 amino acids. The CDR3 DNA reads as TGTGCCAGCAGCCAGGACATATACAATGAGCAGTTCTTC. Protein product: CASSQDIYNEQFF. The full variable domain, rest sourced from reference TRBV11-3 and TRBJ2-1, is EAGVVQSPRYKIIEKKQPVAFWCNPISGHNTLYWYLQNLGQGPELLIRYENEEAVDDSQLPKDRFSAERLKGVDSTLKIQPAELGDSAVYLCASSQDIYNEQFFGPGTRLTVL.

The chain employs TRBV5-8 and TRBJ2-5; 7 bases line up with TRBD1. This CDR3 has 14 amino acids. Per the germline V gene, CDR1 is SGHTS and CDR2 is YDEGEE. Unmatched junction bases numbered 11, after V lost 6 bases and J lost 6 bases. CDR3 loop: CASNQQGPRKTQYF. CDR3 coding DNA: TGTGCCAGCAACCAACAGGGGCCTCGGAAGACCCAGTACTTC.

This chain links TRBV5-1 with TRBJ2-3; tentative D call: TRBD2 (5 bases). The ends were cut back, 0 bases at V and 4 bases at J, with 6 bases in the middle. This CDR3 comprises 13 residues. From germline, CDR1 is SGHRS and CDR2 YFSETQ. CDR3 residues: CASSLAGADTQYF. CDR3 DNA sequence: TGCGCCAGCAGCTTGGCCGGGGCAGATACGCAGTATTTT.

The genes are TRBV20-1 and TRBJ1-5, with 9 bases identical to TRBD1. Trimming took 3 bases from V and 1 from J; bases not matched to a gene: 4. Germline CDR1 DFQATT, CDR2 SNEGSKA (reference sequence). The CDR3 is made up of 15 amino acids. The CDR3 DNA sequence: TGCAGTGCTAGTCTAGACAGGGGGAGCAATCAGCCCCAGCATTTT. It specifies CSASLDRGSNQPQHF.

The V and J genes are TRBV6-6 and TRBJ2-7; D might be TRBD2 (6 bases). The V and J ends lost 7 bases and 0 bases respectively, with 19 bases between them. The germline V gene has CDR1 MNHNY and CDR2 SVGAGI (reference sequence). The CDR3 has 16 residues. The CDR3 region has the DNA TGTGCCAGCACCCAGGAGGGAACCCACATCTCCTACGAGCAGTACTTC. Protein product: CASTQEGTHISYEQYF.

The V call is TRBV6-5, the J call TRBJ2-3; TRBD1 might be the D (5 bases). V was shortened by 6 bases and J by 3 bases, with 16 bases between the two germline ends. The CDR3 consists of 15 residues. Germline-derived CDR1 and CDR2 are MNHEY and SVGAGI. The CDR3 DNA reads as TGTGCCAGCAGCACCCAGGGTGGGGCAACAGATACGCAGTATTTT. This sequence encodes CASSTQGGATDTQYF.

The rearrangement links TRBV6-5 to TRBJ2-3; 10 nucleotides match TRBD1. Germline CDR1 and CDR2: MNHEY and SVGAGI. V gave up 5 bases and J gave up 6 bases; unmatched junction bases: 8. The length of the CDR3 is 15 residues. The CDR3 region has the DNA TGTGCCAGCAGTCCGGAGGGGACAGGGGTGGATACGCAGTATTTT. Translating gives CASSPEGTGVDTQYF.

The V gene is TRBV4-2, the J gene TRBJ2-7, with 7 bases fitting TRBD1. J lost 4 bases, V lost 0 bases, and 6 bases had no gene match. There are 15 residues in the CDR3. Germline CDR1 LGHNA, CDR2 YNFKEQ. The CDR3 reads CASSQDAQGPYEQYF. The CDR3 region has the DNA TGTGCCAGCAGCCAAGATGCACAGGGGCCTTACGAGCAGTACTTC.

The chain links TRBV3-1 (or the pseudogene TRBV3-2) to TRBJ1-2, with 7 bases identical to TRBD1. CDR1 and CDR2 (germline): LGHDT, YNNKEL (reference sequence). V shed 3 bases and J 6 bases; nucleotides not matched to a gene: 7. CDR3 length equals 14 residues. Here the CDR3 DNA reads TGTGCCAGCAGCCAGAAGGGGGCGTTTGATGGCTACACCTTC. Translated, it gives CASSQKGAFDGYTF.

V and J are TRBV6-2 or TRBV6-3 and TRBJ2-7, with TRBD2 matching 10 bases. In germline, CDR1 is MNHEY, CDR2 SVGEGT. V shed 2 bases, J shed 3 bases, and the junction held 7 bases outside the gene matches. This CDR3 contains 16 residues. The CDR3 DNA follows: TGTGCCAGCAGTTACCGGGACAAGCGGGAGGGCTACGAGCAGTACTTC. This codes for CASSYRDKREGYEQYF.

This chain links TRBV2 with TRBJ1-1, with 8 positions matching TRBD1. Looked up from germline, CDR1 is SNHLY and CDR2 is FYNNEI. The CDR3 runs 14 residues. V lost 6 bases to trimming and J lost 4 bases; unmatched junction nucleotides: 7. The CDR3 sequence: CASRIGDRGTEAFF. CDR3 sequence (DNA): TGTGCCAGCAGAATTGGAGACAGGGGCACTGAAGCTTTCTTT.

This clone came up a few times. This chain connects TRBV7-2 to TRBJ2-2, with 8 bases lining up with TRBD1. The J segment lost 4 bases and the V segment lost 0 bases, leaving 4 bases of the junction unmatched. CDR1 and CDR2 from the germline V gene are SGHTA and FQGNSA. CDR3 size: 16 residues. The CDR3 region has the DNA TGTGCCAGCAGCTTAGCCTCGACAGGGGTCACCGGGGAGCTGTTTTTT. This encodes CASSLASTGVTGELFF.

The chain uses TRBV7-7 and TRBJ2-5; 11 nucleotides line up with TRBD2. This CDR3 region has 16 residues. After removal of 2 bases from V and 5 bases from J, the junction contained 7 bases not matched to a gene. The germline V gene encodes CDR1 SSHAT and CDR2 FNYEAQ (reference sequence). DNA of the CDR3: TGTGCCAGCAGCTTAAGTAAAACTAGCGGGAGCGAGACCCAGTACTTC. Translation: CASSLSKTSGSETQYF.

V gene TRBV11-2 combines with J gene TRBJ2-7; possible D gene TRBD2, 6 bases. The V gene's germline CDR1 is SGHAT and CDR2 FQNNGV. Trimming took 0 bases from V and 3 from J, leaving 9 bases between them. This CDR3 is 14 amino acids long. In DNA, the CDR3 is TGTGCCAGCAGCTTAGAGGCAGCGGGCTACGAGCAGTACTTC. The encoded protein is CASSLEAAGYEQYF.

There are a few counts of this clone. This chain links TRBV11-2 with TRBJ2-7; D possibly corresponds to TRBD2 (6 bases). The V gene's germline CDR1 is SGHAT and CDR2 FQNNGV. The CDR3 runs to 13 residues. Trimming stripped 1 base from V and 3 bases from J, with 7 bases between. The CDR3, as DNA: TGTGCCAGCAGCTTAGGGACTAACTACGAGCAGTACTTC. It yields the protein CASSLGTNYEQYF.

The gene calls are TRBV2 and TRBJ2-7; 10 nucleotides agree with TRBD1. V was pared by 4 bases and J by 6 bases, with 3 bases of the junction left unmatched. CDR1 SNHLY and CDR2 FYNNEI come from the germline V gene. This CDR3 comprises 13 residues. The CDR3 DNA follows: TGTGCCAGCAGTGGAGGACAGGGGGGCGAGCAGTACTTC. Its protein is CASSGGQGGEQYF.

DNA of the CDR3: TGTGCCAGCAACAACCGGGACATCGGGCGGGAAAAACTGTTTTTT. It encodes CASNNRDIGREKLFF. J is TRBJ1-4 and V is TRBV5-8; tentative D call: TRBD1 (6 bases). This CDR3 is 15 amino acids long. In germline, CDR1 is SGHTS, CDR2 YDEGEE. V lost 6 bases and J lost 8, with 20 bases in between.